This T cell receptor beta chain is from a study of neoadjuvant anti-PD-1 for oral cavity cancer. CDR3 length: 14 amino acids. V gave up 6 bases and J gave up 8 bases, with 16 bases separating them. Germline V gene lookup returns CDR1 LNHNV and CDR2 YYDKDF (reference sequence). The time point: after neoadjuvant nivolumab, at surgical resection. Blood libraries mostly used about 0.5 ug genomic DNA, six replicates each. The method was immunoSEQ multiplex PCR; TCRdb's version includes in-frame clones alone and lacks a portion of them. Found here are about 14,000 clones, about 75% of them singletons; the top ten hold 2% to 2.5%.

The sequencing used PBMCs, collected after nivolumab (anti-PD-1) treatment. The V and J genes are TRBV15 and TRBJ1-4, with a tentative D call TRBD1 (5 bases). The origin of this receptor is a person between 40 and 85 years old with oral cavity squamous cell carcinoma. CDR3 coding DNA: TGTGCCACCAGTCCCGGCCGGGGGGGGGAAAAACTGTTTTTT. Its protein is CATSPGRGGEKLFF.